This T cell receptor beta chain was recorded in a study of early T cells in non-severe SARS-CoV-2 infection. Study-wide context: From unsorted whole blood, bulk RNA was sequenced, and the chains remained unpaired. The study's findings and limits: VDJdb matching favored anti-spike CD8 responses, missing private and CD4 specificities.

This clonotype was detected only a few times. Antigen: not known. V was trimmed by 1 base and J by 2 bases, leaving 11 bases between them. Germline CDR1 reads ENHRY; CDR2 reads SYGVKD. This CDR3 comprises 15 residues. Each single cDNA molecule received a unique molecular identifier. One entry per CDR3 protein, called by TCRdb with MiXCR from the 5' RACE reads. The sample consists of about 60,000 distinct CDR3 sequences, 15% of them appearing once. Sequenced here: whole blood, sampled at baseline. The V call is TRBV10-3, the J call TRBJ1-2, with D possibly being TRBD1 (6 bases). This clonotype was obtained from an adult who was a healthcare worker with PCR-confirmed SARS-CoV-2 infection or an uninfected control (not recorded which). CDR3 protein: CAISELRQANYGYTF. CDR3 coding DNA: TGTGCCATCAGTGAGTTGCGACAGGCCAACTATGGCTACACCTTC.